This TCR beta chain was captured in a study of blood T cell repertoires in COVID-19. V was shortened by 3 bases and J by 3 bases, with 12 bases between the two germline ends. CDR3 size: 14 residues. Germline V CDR1 and CDR2: MDHEN, SYDVKM. The repertoire was sequenced with immunoSEQ multiplex PCR; TCRdb's copy has only in-frame clones and lacks some. Of about 87,000 clones in the sample, 60% to 80% were seen once. This sequence joins TRBV28 and TRBJ2-7; a possible D gene is TRBD2 (5 bases). The clonotype originates from a woman in her 50s with acute or convalescent COVID-19. Sequences were obtained from peripheral blood. CDR3 residues: CASSFGVRSYEQYF. The CDR3 nucleotides are TGTGCCAGCAGTTTCGGGGTTCGTAGCTACGAGCAGTACTTC.